This T cell receptor (beta chain) was recorded in a study of T cells in Graves' hyperthyroidism and ophthalmopathy. This clonotype was seen a handful of times. A much bigger clone sits one base away, suggesting this may be a read error. CDR1 DFQATT and CDR2 SNEGSKA come from the germline V gene (reference sequence). The CDR3 spans 17 residues. Between the trimmed V and J ends, which lost 5 bases and 4 bases, there was a span of 25 bases. Amplification yielded TCR beta CDR3 regions, with RNA transcripts as the source. Initially, a first-round RT-PCR of the TCR CDR3 employed the HTBI primer set. TCRdb reanalysed the multiplex PCR reads using MiXCR and keeps one entry per CDR3 protein. Among around 97,000 distinct CDR3 sequences listed, around 50% were seen once.

The gene calls are TRBV20-1 and TRBJ2-3; no clear D gene. The sequencing input was blood. This clonotype originated in a man between 40 and 49 years old with Graves' hyperthyroidism. This CDR3 is CSAPRPRTRGVPDTQYF. The CDR3 region has the DNA TGCAGTGCTCCACGCCCGCGCACCCGTGGGGTTCCAGATACGCAGTATTTT.